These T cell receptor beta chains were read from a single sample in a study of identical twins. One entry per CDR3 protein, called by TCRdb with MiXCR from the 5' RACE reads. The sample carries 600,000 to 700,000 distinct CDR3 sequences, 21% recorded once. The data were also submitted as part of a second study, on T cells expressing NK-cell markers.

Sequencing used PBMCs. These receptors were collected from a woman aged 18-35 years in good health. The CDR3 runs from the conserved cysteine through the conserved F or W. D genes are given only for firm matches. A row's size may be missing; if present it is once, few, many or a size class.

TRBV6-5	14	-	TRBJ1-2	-	CASSYSVNNYGYTF	TGTGCCAGCAGTTACTCGGTCAATAACTATGGCTACACCTTC
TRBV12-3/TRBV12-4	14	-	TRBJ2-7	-	CASSNREDTDEQYF	TGTGCCAGCAGTAACAGGGAGGATACGGACGAGCAGTACTTC
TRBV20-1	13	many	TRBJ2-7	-	CSARSGGFYEQYF	TGCAGTGCTAGATCCGGGGGCTTCTACGAGCAGTACTTC
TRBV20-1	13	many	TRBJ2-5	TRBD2	CSAPLAGQETQYF	TGCAGTGCTCCACTAGCGGGGCAAGAGACCCAGTACTTC
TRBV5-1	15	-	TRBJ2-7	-	CASWAGARMGDEQYF	TGCGCCAGCTGGGCGGGGGCACGGATGGGCGACGAGCAGTACTTC
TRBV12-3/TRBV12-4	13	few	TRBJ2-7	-	CASSLGYRYEQYF	TGTGCCAGCAGTTTAGGCTACCGCTACGAGCAGTACTTC
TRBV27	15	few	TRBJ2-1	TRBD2	CASSFSGGTINEQFF	TGTGCCAGCAGTTTCAGCGGGGGTACAATCAATGAGCAGTTCTTC
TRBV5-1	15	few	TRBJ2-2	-	CASSYGGPHTGELFF	TGCGCCAGCAGTTACGGGGGGCCGCACACCGGGGAGCTGTTTTTT
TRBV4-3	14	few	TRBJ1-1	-	CASSQEGANTEAFF	TGCGCCAGCAGCCAAGAGGGGGCGAACACTGAAGCTTTCTTT
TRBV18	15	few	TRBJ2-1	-	CASSPTGTFYNEQFF	TGTGCCAGCTCACCGACCGGGACCTTCTACAATGAGCAGTTCTTC
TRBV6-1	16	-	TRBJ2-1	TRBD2	CASRKGLASSYNEQFF	TGTGCCAGCAGGAAAGGACTAGCGAGCTCCTACAATGAGCAGTTCTTC
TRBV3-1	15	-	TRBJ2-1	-	CASSLRGHRAGEQFF	TGTGCCAGCAGCCTTAGGGGACATAGAGCGGGGGAGCAGTTCTTC
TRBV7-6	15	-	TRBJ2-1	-	CASRHRAELSDEQFF	TGTGCCAGCAGACACAGGGCCGAGCTCAGCGATGAGCAGTTCTTC
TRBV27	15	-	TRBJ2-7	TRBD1	CASSRSGTGLYEQYF	TGTGCCAGCAGTCGATCCGGGACAGGGCTCTACGAGCAGTACTTC
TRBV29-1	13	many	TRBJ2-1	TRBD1	CSAATGDSNEQFF	TGCAGCGCCGCGACAGGGGATTCCAATGAGCAGTTCTTC
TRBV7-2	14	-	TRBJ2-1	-	CASSLGSAYNEQFF	TGTGCCAGCAGCTTAGGCTCGGCCTACAATGAGCAGTTCTTC
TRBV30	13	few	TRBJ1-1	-	CAWRGGFATEAFF	TGTGCCTGGAGGGGGGGGTTTGCCACTGAAGCTTTCTTT
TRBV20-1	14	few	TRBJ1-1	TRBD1	CSALRDSMNTEAFF	TGCAGTGCTTTACGGGACAGCATGAACACTGAAGCTTTCTTT